Each of the 16 T cell receptor beta chains below was sequenced from the same sample in a study of OX40 agonist ivuxolimab in advanced cancers. Generated by immunoSEQ multiplex PCR, the TCRdb table keeps only in-frame clones and is missing some. The table includes roughly 56,000 clones, around 90% detected once. Sequencing used CD4+ or CD8+ T cells sorted from blood, obtained in a trial of the OX40 agonist ivuxolimab. The receptor source for this set is an adult with an advanced solid tumor such as melanoma, head and neck, liver or kidney cancer.

The chain is built from TRBV5-6 and TRBJ1-1, with 7 nucleotides matching TRBD1. Looked up from germline, CDR1 is SGHDT and CDR2 is YYEEEE. The CDR3 covers 13 residues. V dropped 3 bases and J dropped 11; count of bases not matched to a gene: 10. CDR3 DNA: TGTGCCAGCAGCTCAACAGGGGAATCTGGGGCTTTCTTT. This gives the protein CASSSTGESGAFF.

The gene calls are TRBV29-1 and TRBJ2-3; a possible D gene is TRBD1 (5 bases). CDR1 is SQVTM and CDR2 is ANQGSEA in the germline V gene. This CDR3 comprises 14 residues. The V and J ends lost 3 bases and 0 bases respectively, with 10 bases between them. In DNA form, the CDR3 reads TGCAGCGTTGATGAGACAGCTAGCACAGATACGCAGTATTTT. This translates into CSVDETASTDTQYF.

Here the CDR3 reads CATSRGGNGNQPQHF. For the CDR3, the DNA is TGTGCCACCAGCCGGGGGGGGAACGGCAATCAGCCCCAGCATTTT. The V call is TRBV15, the J call TRBJ1-5, with TRBD1 as a possible D gene (5 bases). This CDR3 spans 15 amino acids. The germline gives CDR1 LNHNV, CDR2 YYDKDF (reference sequence). The ends were cut back, 5 bases at V and 2 bases at J, with 13 bases in the middle.

For this clone: Mismatch with germline at one junction end may stem from a read error. The chain recombines TRBV5-1 with TRBJ1-1; D not certain. Germline V lookup: CDR1 SGHRS, CDR2 YFSETQ. CDR3 length: 16 amino acids. DNA for the CDR3: TGCGCCAGCAACTTGGAAATTGGAGGGCAGAACACTGAAGCTTTCTTT. Encoded protein: CASNLEIGGQNTEAFF. The full variable domain, completed using reference TRBV5-1 and TRBJ1-1, is KAGVTQTPRYLIKTRGQQVTLSCSPISGHRSVSWYQQTPGQGLQFLFEYFSETQRNKGNFPGRFSGRQFSNSRSEMNVSTLELGDSALYLCASNLEIGGQNTEAFFGQGTRLTVV.

This clone was detected only a few times. CDR3 protein: CASSPAFARGYNEQFF. The CDR3, as DNA: TGTGCCAGCAGTCCGGCTTTCGCACGAGGTTACAATGAGCAGTTCTTC. V usage is TRBV28 and J usage is TRBJ2-1; D is undetermined. The CDR3 contains 16 residues. The germline V gene has CDR1 MDHEN and CDR2 SYDVKM. Trimming left V 5 bases short and J 4 bases short, with 18 bases between.

The chain joins TRBV7-6 to TRBJ2-7; D is perhaps TRBD2 (5 bases). V was clipped by 3 bases and J by 5 bases, with 14 bases between them. CDR3 size: 14 residues. Germline V gene lookup returns CDR1 SGHVS and CDR2 FNYEAQ. CDR3 in amino acids: CASSFFPNGDEQYF. The CDR3 DNA follows: TGTGCCAGCAGCTTTTTCCCCAACGGGGACGAGCAGTACTTC.

The genes are TRBV5-4 and TRBJ2-1; D perhaps matches TRBD1 (5 bases). The CDR3 consists of 15 residues. The V end was cut by 4 bases, the J end by 0 bases, with 11 bases between. In germline, CDR1 is SGHNT, CDR2 YYREEE (reference sequence). This CDR3 is CASSPDKSSYNEQFF. The CDR3 nucleotides read TGTGCCAGCAGCCCGGACAAGAGCTCCTACAATGAGCAGTTCTTC. Looking up the rest from reference TRBV5-4 and TRBJ2-1 gives the full variable domain: ETGVTQSPTHLIKTRGQQVTLRCSSQSGHNTVSWYQQALGQGPQFIFQYYREEENGRGNFPPRFSGLQFPNYSSELNVNALELDDSALYLCASSPDKSSYNEQFFGPGTRLTVL.

Here the CDR3 reads CASSLEVGGEQFF. In DNA form, the CDR3 reads TGTGCCAGCAGCTTAGAGGTTGGGGGAGAGCAGTTCTTC. V and J are TRBV7-6 and TRBJ2-1; D could derive from TRBD1 or TRBD2 (5 bases each). The CDR3 is made up of 13 amino acids. Trimming stripped 1 base from V and 10 bases from J, with 11 bases between. The germline gives CDR1 SGHVS, CDR2 FNYEAQ.

The CDR3 nucleotides read TGTGCCAGCAGCTTAGGGCCGGCCGGAGTGGCAAGAGATGAAAAACTGTTTTTT. Amino acids: CASSLGPAGVARDEKLFF. The chain couples TRBV7-8 to TRBJ1-4; no firm D call. The length of the CDR3 is 18 residues. V lost 1 base and J 6 bases, leaving 21 bases between the germline ends. The V gene's germline CDR1 is SGHVS and CDR2 FQNEAQ.

Concerning this clone itself: Different DNA sequences within this sample yield the same CDR3. DNA for the CDR3: TGTGCCAGCAGTTACAGGGAGGGTCAGCCCCAGCATTTT. Protein product: CASSYREGQPQHF. The V gene is TRBV6-5, the J gene TRBJ1-5; D is undetermined. Trimming stripped 2 bases from V and 6 bases from J, with 8 bases between. This CDR3 region has 13 residues. Germline CDR1 is MNHEY and CDR2 is SVGAGI.

This chain links TRBV19 with TRBJ2-3; 8 nucleotides agree with TRBD2. Germline CDR1 reads LNHDA; CDR2 reads SQIVND (reference sequence). This CDR3 comprises 13 residues. Trimming cost V 9 bases and J 4 bases; bases outside gene matches: 6. CDR3 sequence: CASGGGAPDTQYF. As DNA, the CDR3 is TGTGCCAGCGGGGGGGGCGCCCCAGATACGCAGTATTTT.

This chain connects TRBV27 to TRBJ1-5; D remains unclear. The CDR3 is 14 residues long. V shed 6 bases and J shed 9 bases, with 18 bases lying between them. Germline lookup yields CDR1 MNHEY and CDR2 SMNVEV (reference sequence). The CDR3, as DNA: TGTGCCAGCAGAAAGAGGGAGGGTGGCAGGCCCCAGCATTTT. Translating it yields CASRKREGGRPQHF.

This clone was picked up a small number of times. This rearrangement joins TRBV19 to TRBJ1-6; tentative D call: TRBD1 (6 bases). V was pared by 1 base and J by 10 bases, with 17 bases between. The V gene's germline CDR1 is LNHDA and CDR2 SQIVND (reference sequence). CDR3 length: 16 amino acids. The DNA for the CDR3 is TGTGCCAGTAGTATAGGAGGGGGGGGCCTAGGGTCACCCCTCCACTTT. Its translation is CASSIGGGGLGSPLHF.

This clone has more than one count but fewer than ten. The rearrangement uses TRBV29-1 and TRBJ1-2; TRBD1 matches at 8 bases. Germline-derived CDR1 and CDR2 are SQVTM and ANQGSEA. J lost 6 bases, V lost 6 bases, and 9 bases had no gene match. The CDR3 sequence is 13 residues long. The CDR3 here is CSVGQGRGDGYTF. The CDR3 DNA sequence: TGCAGCGTAGGACAGGGACGGGGTGATGGCTACACCTTC. Variable domain in full (rest from reference TRBV29-1 and TRBJ1-2): SAVISQKPSRDICQRGTSLTIQCQVDSQVTMMFWYRQQPGQSLTLIATANQGSEATYESGFVIDKFPISRPNLTFSTLTVSNMSPEDSSIYLCSVGQGRGDGYTFGSGTRLTVV.

The gene calls are TRBV18 and TRBJ2-3; the D is unclear. V shed 5 bases and J shed 1 base, with 13 bases lying between them. Looked up from germline, CDR1 is KGHSH and CDR2 is LQKENI. The CDR3 contains 15 residues. The CDR3 DNA follows: TGTGCCAGCTCAGTTTTTAGGGAAGGCACAGATACGCAGTATTTT. The encoded protein is CASSVFREGTDTQYF. The full variable domain, completed using reference TRBV18 and TRBJ2-3, is NAGVMQNPRHLVRRRGQEARLRCSPMKGHSHVYWYRQLPEEGLKFMVYLQKENIIDESGMPKERFSAEFPKEGPSILRIQQVVRGDSAAYFCASSVFREGTDTQYFGPGTRLTVL.

The chain couples TRBV11-2 to TRBJ2-5, with D perhaps being TRBD1 or TRBD2 (6 bases each). The ends were cut back, 1 base at V and 4 bases at J, with 13 bases in the middle. Germline lookup yields CDR1 SGHAT and CDR2 FQNNGV. CDR3 length: 15 residues. The CDR3 reads CASSLGLGGGETQYF. CDR3 sequence (DNA): TGTGCCAGCAGCTTAGGGCTCGGGGGCGGAGAGACCCAGTACTTC.